These 11 T cell receptor beta chains were sequenced from one sample in a study of tumor and adjacent non-tumor tissue in lung cancer. This sample's RNA came from whole unsorted tissue. A modified ARM-PCR protocol with three rounds of nested PCR amplified TCRbeta. In TCRdb, the multiplex PCR reads were re-called with MiXCR into one record per CDR3 protein. The sample holds fewer than 120,000 distinct CDR3 sequences, over 70% seen once. The source material was lung tumor tissue. These receptors were collected from a man aged 70-80 years with non-small cell lung cancer.

Comments on this clonotype: One base away lies a much larger clone, so this may be a sequencing read error. V is TRBV14 and J is TRBJ2-1; TRBD1 aligns across 7 bases. This CDR3 region has 15 residues. Germline-derived CDR1 and CDR2 are SGHDN and FVKESK. The CDR3, as DNA: TGTGCCAGCAGCCTGAGGGGGCGTAACCAAAATGAGGAGTTCTTC. Its protein is CASSLRGRNQNEEFF.

On this clonotype itself: The germline gene is not matched at one end of the junction; a read error may be the cause. The J gene is TRBJ2-2, the V gene TRBV29-1, with unresolved D. Germline CDR1 reads SQVTM; CDR2 reads ANQGSEA. The CDR3 contains 13 residues. The CDR3 here is CGVAGGNTGELFF. CDR3 coding DNA: TGTGGCGTTGCAGGCGGTAACACCGGGGAGCTGTTTTTT.

In regard to this clonotype: A junction boundary mismatches the germline segment, possibly from a read error. V and J are TRBV4-3 and TRBJ2-7; unclear D gene. Germline CDR1 and CDR2: LGHNA and YSLEER. There are 13 residues in the CDR3. CDR3 amino acids: CATSQFQELEQYF. The CDR3, as DNA: TGCGCCACCAGCCAATTTCAGGAATTAGAGCAGTACTTC.

This clonotype was seen only a few times. V is TRBV11-2 and J is TRBJ1-4, with D uncertain. This CDR3 comprises 14 residues. CDR1 is SGHAT and CDR2 is FQNNGV in the germline V gene. V was trimmed by 1 base and J by 5 bases, leaving 8 bases between them. CDR3 protein: CASSLGISNEKLFF. Here the CDR3 DNA reads TGTGCCAGCAGCTTAGGTATTTCGAATGAAAAACTGTTTTTT. The full variable domain, in which reference TRBV11-2 and TRBJ1-4 provide the parts outside the CDR3, is EAGVAQSPRYKIIEKRQSVAFWCNPISGHATLYWYQQILGQGPKLLIQFQNNGVVDDSQLPKDRFSAERLKGVDSTLKIQPAKLEDSAVYLCASSLGISNEKLFFGSGTQLSVL.

The count of this clonotype is one. Sequence at one end of the junction differs from germline and may be a read error. The rearrangement uses TRBV6-1 and TRBJ1-5; 8 bases map to TRBD1. From germline, CDR1 is MNHNS and CDR2 SASEGT. The CDR3 runs 16 residues. CDR3 nucleotide sequence: TGTGCCAGTAGTGAGGGGGACCGACAGGGGTCTCAGCCCCAGCATTTT. This gives the protein CASSEGDRQGSQPQHF.

Note on this clonotype: The CDR3 does not close with the conserved phenylalanine or tryptophan, likely indicating a read error. The chain couples TRBV5-4 to TRBJ2-5, with D perhaps matching TRBD2 (6 bases). CDR1 is SGHNT and CDR2 is YYREEE in the germline V gene (reference sequence). Trimming took 0 bases from V and 5 from J, leaving 14 bases between them. The CDR3 runs to 15 residues. Written as DNA, the CDR3 is TGTGCCAGCAGCTTGGCGGGAGTGGTTGGGGAGACCCAGTACTTA. Amino acid sequence: CASSLAGVVGETQYL.

The rearrangement links TRBV12-2 to TRBJ2-5; the table assigns TRBD1, which was not confirmed against the DNA. TRBV12-2 is noted as a pseudogene. The CDR3 consists of 19 residues. The DNA for the CDR3 is TGTGAAGGTCGCTTAATGGGCCCGGGACAGGGGACGAACCAAGAGACCCAGTACTTC. Translation: CEGRLMGPGQGTNQETQYF.

In the case of this clonotype: A read error is possible here, since a much larger clone lies one base away. The missing conserved phenylalanine or tryptophan at the end of this CDR3 makes a read error likely. CDR3 in amino acids: CSASRTGGTYSNQPQHS. Here the CDR3 DNA reads TGCAGTGCTAGTCGGACAGGGGGGACCTATAGCAATCAGCCCCAGCATTCT. The chain is built from TRBV20-1 and TRBJ1-5; 10 bases are shared with TRBD1. The CDR3 runs 17 residues. The V segment lost 3 bases and the J segment 0 bases; nucleotides outside the gene matches: 8. Germline V gives CDR1 DFQATT, CDR2 SNEGSKA (reference sequence).

A note on this clonotype: Germline is not matched at one junction end, which may reflect a read error. This sequence joins TRBV6-2 or TRBV6-3 and TRBJ2-3, with 7 bases aligning to TRBD1. This CDR3 has 14 residues. The V gene's germline CDR1 is MNHEY and CDR2 SVGEGT. The CDR3 DNA reads TGTGCCAGCCAGGGGGATTTAGGCGCAGATTCGCAGTATTTT. Its translation: CASQGDLGADSQYF.

On this clonotype itself: The junction and the germline gene differ at one end; a read error may be behind it. V gene TRBV7-9 combines with J gene TRBJ2-1; D is perhaps TRBD2 (5 bases). From germline, CDR1 is SEHNR and CDR2 FQNEAQ (reference sequence). The CDR3 has 17 amino acids. The CDR3 DNA is TGTTCCAGTAGCGAAGACCAGCCTCTTTACTCCTACAATGAGCAGTTCTTC. Protein product: CSSSEDQPLYSYNEQFF.

A remark on this clonotype: Because it lacks the conserved phenylalanine or tryptophan at the end, this CDR3 is likely a read error. The chain combines TRBV6-2 or TRBV6-3 with TRBJ2-3, with D tentatively TRBD1 (5 bases). V was cut by 2 bases and J by 6 bases, with 21 bases left in between. The CDR3 is 17 residues long. The germline V gene has CDR1 MNHEY and CDR2 SVGEGT. CDR3: CASSYPMTTGHQDTQYV. Here the CDR3 DNA reads TGTGCCAGCAGTTACCCGATGACAACAGGCCACCAGGATACGCAGTATGTT.